This entry lists 32 T cell receptor beta chains sequenced from one sample in a study of blood T cell repertoires in COVID-19. Libraries were prepared by immunoSEQ multiplex PCR; TCRdb keeps only in-frame clonotypes and omits some of them. Altogether around 190,000 clones are present, 70% to 80% being singletons, with the ten largest covering around 12%. The source material was peripheral blood. Every receptor here comes from a woman aged 45-65 years with acute or convalescent COVID-19.

Comment on this clone: Germline is not matched at one junction end, which may reflect a read error. J is TRBJ1-5 and V is TRBV5-8; possible D gene TRBD1, 6 bases. Germline V gene sequence: CDR1 SGHTS, CDR2 YDEGEE. The CDR3 contains 15 residues. CDR3 bases: TGTGCCAGCTGCTTGGATGGGGGCAATGATCAGCCCCAGCATTTT. Translated: CASCLDGGNDQPQHF.

The chain combines TRBV19 with TRBJ1-2, with 7 bases lining up with TRBD1. The junction had 10 bases not matched to a gene; V was cut back by 8 bases and J by 4 bases. The CDR3 extends over 14 amino acids. CDR1 and CDR2 (germline): LNHDA, SQIVND (reference sequence). CDR3 protein: CASQKTGKIYGYTF. CDR3 DNA sequence: TGTGCCAGTCAGAAGACAGGGAAAATCTATGGCTACACCTTC. The variable domain in full, with the rest retrieved from reference TRBV19 and TRBJ1-2, is DGGITQSPKYLFRKEGQNVTLSCEQNLNHDAMYWYRQDPGQGLRLIYYSQIVNDFQKGDIAEGYSVSREKKESFPLTVTSAQKNPTAFYLCASQKTGKIYGYTFGSGTRLTVV.

This chain connects TRBV20-1 to TRBJ2-1; 7 bases are a match to TRBD2. CDR1 is DFQATT and CDR2 is SNEGSKA in the germline V gene (reference sequence). Trimming took 3 bases from V and 1 from J; bases not matched to a gene: 9. The CDR3 runs 16 residues. This CDR3 is CSASGGGPESYNEQFF. The DNA of the CDR3 is TGCAGTGCTAGTGGCGGGGGACCCGAATCCTACAATGAGCAGTTCTTC.

This chain connects TRBV6-5 to TRBJ1-1, with D tentatively TRBD1 (5 bases). Germline loops: CDR1 MNHEY, CDR2 SVGAGI. V gave up 1 base and J gave up 2 bases, with 11 bases separating them. This CDR3 contains 15 residues. As DNA, the CDR3 is TGTGCCAGCAGTTACTTGGCAGGGCATAACACTGAAGCTTTCTTT. Translating gives CASSYLAGHNTEAFF.

This chain connects TRBV30 to TRBJ1-6, with 7 bases identical to TRBD1. V trimming: 3 bases; J trimming: 7 bases; junction bases outside the gene matches: 6. The CDR3 consists of 14 residues. CDR1 GTSNPN and CDR2 SVGIG come from the germline V gene (reference sequence). The DNA for the CDR3 is TGTGCCTGGAGATGGGGACAGAAAAATTCACCCCTCCACTTT. Encoded protein: CAWRWGQKNSPLHF.

The V and J genes are TRBV6-1 and TRBJ1-2, with unresolved D. V lost 3 bases to trimming and J lost 4 bases, with 12 bases between them. The CDR3 loop spans 14 amino acids. Germline CDR1 and CDR2: MNHNS and SASEGT. This CDR3 reads CASSDGTRFYGYTF. The CDR3, as DNA: TGTGCCAGCAGTGACGGTACGAGGTTCTATGGCTACACCTTC.

This sequence joins TRBV10-3 and TRBJ1-1; 10 bases align to TRBD1. With 6 bases clipped from V and 4 bases from J, the junction kept 8 bases outside the gene matches. Germline CDR1 is ENHRY and CDR2 is SYGVKD. This CDR3 spans 15 amino acids. This CDR3 reads CAIRLTGGVGTEAFF. CDR3 nucleotides: TGTGCCATCAGGTTGACAGGGGGCGTCGGCACTGAAGCTTTCTTT.

The chain combines TRBV6-2 or TRBV6-3 with TRBJ1-5; TRBD1 might be the D (5 bases). Trimming took 7 bases from V and 1 from J, leaving 11 bases between them. The CDR3 is made up of 14 amino acids. The germline CDR1 and CDR2 sequences are MNHEY and SVGEGT. CDR3 sequence: CASNPDRSNQPQHF. The CDR3 region has the DNA TGTGCCAGCAACCCAGACAGAAGCAATCAGCCCCAGCATTTT.

This chain uses TRBV5-1 with TRBJ1-4; 7 bases are a match to TRBD1. V lost 6 bases, J lost 8 bases, and 10 bases stayed unmatched. The CDR3 length is 14 residues. CDR1 SGHRS and CDR2 YFSETQ come from the germline V gene. CDR3 amino acids: CASMTGTAPEKLFF. DNA for the CDR3: TGCGCCAGCATGACCGGGACAGCCCCCGAAAAACTGTTTTTT.

The chain uses TRBV10-3 and TRBJ1-5; weak D call: TRBD1 (6 bases). The V end lost 3 bases, the J end lost 3 bases, and 12 bases lay between the germline ends. The CDR3 is 15 residues long. Germline values: CDR1 ENHRY, CDR2 SYGVKD. CDR3 DNA sequence: TGTGCCATCAGTGAAGCGGGGGGCCTCAATCAGCCCCAGCATTTT. This codes for CAISEAGGLNQPQHF.

V is TRBV6-5 and J is TRBJ2-7, with D possibly matching TRBD2 (5 bases). V was pared by 7 bases and J by 4 bases, with 8 bases between. Per germline, CDR1 MNHEY and CDR2 SVGAGI. CDR3 length: 11 residues. As DNA, the CDR3 is TGTGCCAGCAAGAGGGTTTACGAGCAGTACTTC. Translated: CASKRVYEQYF.

This clone was counted between two and nine times. This sequence joins TRBV6-5 and TRBJ1-2; D not resolved. The length of the CDR3 is 15 residues. Deletions cut 7 bases from V and 8 bases from J, with 23 bases between. Germline loops: CDR1 MNHEY, CDR2 SVGAGI. Written as DNA, the CDR3 is TGTGCCAGCATCAATACCCCCGGGAGCCTGGCGGGCTACACCTTC. Translation gives CASINTPGSLAGYTF.

The V and J genes are TRBV28 and TRBJ1-1; a weak D match, TRBD1 (5 bases). CDR3 length equals 15 residues. The germline V gene encodes CDR1 MDHEN and CDR2 SYDVKM. With 2 bases removed from V and 3 bases from J, the gap between germline ends came to 13 bases. CDR3 region: CASSLRGQPYTEAFF. Here the CDR3 DNA reads TGTGCCAGCAGTTTAAGGGGCCAACCCTACACTGAAGCTTTCTTT.

This rearrangement joins TRBV5-4 to TRBJ2-3; possibly TRBD1 for D (8 bases). V gave up 4 bases and J gave up 3 bases, with 15 bases separating them. The CDR3 has 15 amino acids. In germline, CDR1 is SGHNT, CDR2 YYREEE (reference sequence). This chain's CDR3 is CASSLTGGGTDTQYF. CDR3 bases: TGTGCCAGCAGCCTCACAGGGGGGGGGACAGATACGCAGTATTTT.

The rearrangement uses TRBV18 and TRBJ1-1; tentatively, D is TRBD1 (5 bases). Deletions cut 3 bases from V and 3 bases from J, with 11 bases between. CDR3 length: 14 amino acids. CDR1 KGHSH and CDR2 LQKENI come from the germline V gene. The CDR3 sequence: CASSPSGGDTEAFF. CDR3 sequence (DNA): TGTGCCAGCTCACCTTCTGGAGGGGACACTGAAGCTTTCTTT. Combining the CDR3 with reference TRBV18 and TRBJ1-1 gives the whole variable domain NAGVMQNPRHLVRRRGQEARLRCSPMKGHSHVYWYRQLPEEGLKFMVYLQKENIIDESGMPKERFSAEFPKEGPSILRIQQVVRGDSAAYFCASSPSGGDTEAFFGQGTRLTVV.

The V gene is TRBV6-5, the J gene TRBJ2-7; D uncertain. CDR1 and CDR2 from the germline V gene are MNHEY and SVGAGI. V was pared by 6 bases and J by 0 bases, with 12 bases between. The CDR3 sequence is 14 residues long. The CDR3 is CASRAMLSSYEQYF. The CDR3 region has the DNA TGTGCCAGCAGAGCGATGTTAAGCTCCTACGAGCAGTACTTC.

The rearrangement joins TRBV7-8 to TRBJ2-2, with 7 positions matching TRBD1. With 5 bases clipped from V and 13 bases from J, the junction kept 16 bases outside the gene matches. Germline V gene sequence: CDR1 SGHVS, CDR2 FQNEAQ. The CDR3 loop spans 15 amino acids. In nucleotides, the CDR3 is TGTGCCAGCAGCCAGAACAGACCCATAAGACAGGGGCTGTTTTTT. Translation: CASSQNRPIRQGLFF.

The chain links TRBV5-4 to TRBJ2-6; D may be TRBD1 (7 bases). V lost 3 bases and J lost 1, with 17 bases in between. Germline V CDR1 and CDR2: SGHNT, YYREEE (reference sequence). The CDR3 runs to 18 residues. The DNA of the CDR3 is TGTGCCAGCAGCTGGCGCAGGGGGGCATTATCTGGGGCCAACGTCCTGACTTTC. Translated, it gives CASSWRRGALSGANVLTF.

This clone showed up just once. The rearrangement joins TRBV6-1 to TRBJ2-1; 7 bases align to TRBD2. Germline CDR1 and CDR2: MNHNS and SASEGT. The CDR3 extends over 16 amino acids. J gave up 7 bases and V 3 bases, and 12 bases lay outside the gene matches. The CDR3 DNA reads TGTGCCAGCAGTGATGCGGCGGCTAGCGGCCGAAATGAGCAGTTCTTC. This translates into CASSDAAASGRNEQFF.

This rearrangement joins TRBV19 to TRBJ1-2, with TRBD1 identical over 7 bases. Unmatched junction bases numbered 13, after V lost 7 bases and J lost 8 bases. CDR1 and CDR2 (germline): LNHDA, SQIVND (reference sequence). This CDR3 has 14 residues. Here the CDR3 DNA reads TGTGCCAGTACCCGGGACAGCCCCTCGTACGGCTACACCTTC. This codes for CASTRDSPSYGYTF.

This chain uses TRBV21-1 with TRBJ1-3. TRBV21-1 is listed as a pseudogene. There are 16 residues in the CDR3. CDR3 sequence: CASSPPRWRLRNTIYF. CDR3 in DNA: TGTGCCAGCAGCCCCCCGCGGTGGCGGCTACGAAACACCATATATTTT.

The J gene is TRBJ1-5, the V gene TRBV9; no definite D call. V lost 0 bases, J lost 7 bases, and 11 bases lay in between. Germline V gives CDR1 SGDLS, CDR2 YYNGEE. This CDR3 is built from 14 residues. The CDR3 loop is CASSVENSLQPQHF. CDR3 DNA: TGTGCCAGCAGCGTAGAGAACAGTCTCCAGCCCCAGCATTTT.

This chain uses TRBV30 with TRBJ1-2; possible D gene TRBD1, 6 bases. CDR1 is GTSNPN, CDR2 SVGIG, per germline (reference sequence). The CDR3 is 11 amino acids. The CDR3, as DNA: TGTGGGGGGCACAGGGTGAATGGCTACACCTTC. Encoded protein: CGGHRVNGYTF.

Only a few counts were recorded for this clone. This chain links TRBV19 with TRBJ1-2; 9 positions agree with TRBD1. This CDR3 spans 14 amino acids. Germline V gives CDR1 LNHDA, CDR2 SQIVND (reference sequence). Trimming cost V 6 bases and J 5 bases; bases outside gene matches: 7. The chain's CDR3 is CASRLGQGIYGYTF. As DNA, the CDR3 is TGTGCCAGTAGGCTTGGACAGGGGATTTATGGCTACACCTTC.

The chain carries TRBV10-3 and TRBJ2-1; D is uncertain. The ends were cut back, 2 bases at V and 4 bases at J, with 21 bases in the middle. Germline assignment: CDR1 ENHRY and CDR2 SYGVKD. There are 18 residues in the CDR3. CDR3 sequence reads: CAISEPTSTHPQYNEQFF. Written as DNA, the CDR3 is TGTGCCATCAGTGAGCCGACAAGTACCCACCCCCAATACAATGAGCAGTTCTTC.

This chain connects TRBV10-2 to TRBJ2-5; D might be TRBD2 (6 bases). CDR3 length: 14 residues. V lost 5 bases and J lost 5, with 15 bases in between. The germline V gene has CDR1 WSHSY and CDR2 SAAADI. CDR3 sequence: CASSNRDSRETQYF. CDR3 nucleotides: TGCGCCAGCAGTAACCGGGACTCCCGGGAGACCCAGTACTTC.

The chain couples TRBV5-1 to TRBJ2-7; D not resolved. V shed 2 bases and J shed 0 bases, with 9 bases lying between them. Germline CDR1 is SGHRS and CDR2 is YFSETQ. CDR3 size: 14 residues. CDR3 sequence reads: CASSLERVSYEQYF. In DNA, the CDR3 is TGCGCCAGCAGCTTAGAAAGAGTCTCCTACGAGCAGTACTTC.

This chain joins TRBV28 and TRBJ2-2; D ambiguous. Germline CDR1 is MDHEN and CDR2 is SYDVKM. The CDR3 length is 15 residues. V dropped 6 bases and J dropped 3 bases, with 14 bases sitting between them. The CDR3 spells CASSSSGQHTGELFF. The DNA for the CDR3 is TGTGCCAGCAGCTCCTCAGGCCAACACACCGGGGAGCTGTTTTTT.

The J gene is TRBJ2-7, the V gene TRBV2; 8 nucleotides agree with TRBD1. The CDR3 consists of 15 residues. The germline CDR1 and CDR2 sequences are SNHLY and FYNNEI. Trimming cost V 6 bases and J 3 bases; bases outside gene matches: 10. The CDR3 here is CASRERQGTHYEQYF. The CDR3 DNA sequence: TGTGCCAGCAGGGAACGACAGGGGACCCACTACGAGCAGTACTTC.

The chain combines TRBV7-2 with TRBJ1-5; D uncertain. Germline loops: CDR1 SGHTA, CDR2 FQGNSA. V was clipped by 5 bases and J by 7 bases, with 15 bases between them. The CDR3 contains 14 residues. The CDR3 is CASSPGGPSQPQHF. As DNA, the CDR3 is TGTGCCAGCAGCCCCGGCGGGCCTTCCCAGCCCCAGCATTTT. The variable domain in full, completed from reference TRBV7-2 and TRBJ1-5, reads GAGVSQSPSNKVTEKGKDVELRCDPISGHTALYWYRQSLGQGLEFLIYFQGNSAPDKSGLPSDRFSAERTGGSVSTLTIQRTQQEDSAVYLCASSPGGPSQPQHFGDGTRLSIL.

The sample holds one count of this clone. The J gene is TRBJ1-5, the V gene TRBV28; possibly TRBD1 for D (5 bases). Germline V lookup: CDR1 MDHEN, CDR2 SYDVKM. V was cut by 7 bases and J by 4 bases, with 11 bases left in between. CDR3 size: 13 residues. This CDR3 reads CASIARGNQPQHF. DNA of the CDR3: TGTGCCAGCATCGCAAGGGGTAATCAGCCCCAGCATTTT.

The genes are TRBV7-2 and TRBJ2-1, with 8 bases fitting TRBD1. CDR1 and CDR2 (germline): SGHTA, FQGNSA. Trimming at V came to 0 bases and at J to 0 bases, leaving 1 base not matched to a gene. The CDR3 sequence is 16 residues long. CDR3 in amino acids: CASSLATGVSYNEQFF. In DNA form, the CDR3 reads TGTGCCAGCAGCTTAGCGACAGGGGTCTCCTACAATGAGCAGTTCTTC.